This entry is about one T cell receptor (beta chain). Germline V CDR1 and CDR2: LNHDA, SQIVND (reference sequence). Unmatched junction bases numbered 4, after V lost 2 bases and J lost 7 bases. The CDR3 covers 15 residues. Authors' data handling: It was from reference gene primer amplification that nucleated cell counts were estimated. Profiled with immunoSEQ multiplex PCR; TCRdb holds only in-frame clones, not every one. The DNA gave D and trimming, while V, J and clone size come from that table. Of 200,000 to 250,000 clones listed, roughly nine tenths were seen once; the top ten hold around 6%. This sample stems from a study of blood T cell repertoires in COVID-19. Overall study context: Acute and convalescent COVID-19 samples came from the United States, Italy and Spain. The cDNA or gDNA used as material had been derived from T cells, B-cell-depleted T cells, or PBMCs.

The rearrangement uses TRBV19 and TRBJ2-2, with 10 bases aligning to TRBD1. The sample comprised peripheral blood. The receptor was derived from a man between 60 and 75 years old who had recovered from COVID-19. The DNA of the CDR3 is TGTGCCAGTAGTATAAGGACAGGGGGTAGCGGGGAGCTGTTTTTT. This encodes CASSIRTGGSGELFF.